The rows below give T cell receptor beta chains drawn from one sample of a study of cytomegalovirus exposure and HLA in healthy donors. Here immunoSEQ multiplex PCR was the method, and the copy in TCRdb shows in-frame clones only, minus some. The sample shows approximately 220,000 clones, around nine tenths of them seen only once. Sequencing used PBMCs. Every receptor here comes from a woman younger than 35 in good health and CMV-seronegative. CDR3s include the opening cysteine and the closing phenylalanine or tryptophan. Each record gives: D gene, clone size, V gene, J gene, CDR3 protein, CDR3 DNA. The D gene is left open where the match is weak. Some rows mark clone size as missing; the rest say once, few, many or name a class of expanded clone.

d_call: TRBD2; clone_size: -; v_call: TRBV29-1; j_call: TRBJ2-7; cdr3_aa: CSVEMPLAGDYEQYF; cdr3_nt: TGCAGCGTTGAAATGCCACTAGCGGGAGACTACGAGCAGTACTTC
d_call: -; clone_size: once; v_call: TRBV5-1; j_call: TRBJ1-6; cdr3_aa: CASSPLGGNNSPLHF; cdr3_nt: TGCGCCAGCAGCCCATTGGGGGGTAATAATTCACCCCTCCACTTT
d_call: -; clone_size: -; v_call: TRBV5-6; j_call: TRBJ2-7; cdr3_aa: CASSLGMAGSAGGEQYF; cdr3_nt: TGTGCCAGCAGCTTGGGAATGGCGGGCTCGGCGGGCGGCGAGCAGTACTTC
d_call: TRBD2; clone_size: -; v_call: TRBV7-2; j_call: TRBJ2-1; cdr3_aa: CASSPREGPYNEQFF; cdr3_nt: TGTGCCAGCAGCCCGCGGGAGGGGCCCTACAATGAGCAGTTCTTC
d_call: TRBD2; clone_size: -; v_call: TRBV5-1; j_call: TRBJ2-3; cdr3_aa: CASSSLAGDDTQYF; cdr3_nt: TGCGCCAGCAGCTCCCTAGCGGGAGATGATACACAGTATTTT
d_call: TRBD2; clone_size: -; v_call: TRBV7-8; j_call: TRBJ2-5; cdr3_aa: CASSPGGAYQETQYF; cdr3_nt: TGTGCCAGCAGCCCGGGGGGGGCATACCAAGAGACCCAGTACTTC
d_call: TRBD1; clone_size: -; v_call: TRBV7-8; j_call: TRBJ1-2; cdr3_aa: CASSEADRANYGYTF; cdr3_nt: TGTGCCAGCAGCGAAGCTGACAGGGCTAACTATGGCTACACCTTC
d_call: TRBD1; clone_size: -; v_call: TRBV19; j_call: TRBJ2-7; cdr3_aa: CASSMTGGPYEQYF; cdr3_nt: TGTGCCAGTAGTATGACAGGGGGGCCCTACGAGCAGTACTTC
d_call: -; clone_size: -; v_call: TRBV15; j_call: TRBJ2-2; cdr3_aa: CATSREGARTGELFF; cdr3_nt: TGTGCCACCAGCAGAGAAGGGGCAAGGACCGGGGAGCTGTTTTTT
d_call: TRBD1; clone_size: -; v_call: TRBV7-8; j_call: TRBJ2-2; cdr3_aa: CASSLGGQGLTGELFF; cdr3_nt: TGTGCCAGCAGCCTAGGGGGACAGGGACTCACCGGGGAGCTGTTTTTT
d_call: -; clone_size: -; v_call: TRBV4-2; j_call: TRBJ1-1; cdr3_aa: CASSQEITSGPEAFF; cdr3_nt: TGTGCCAGCAGCCAAGAAATCACATCGGGTCCTGAAGCTTTCTTT
d_call: TRBD2; clone_size: -; v_call: TRBV27; j_call: TRBJ2-2; cdr3_aa: CASSSTGTSGRTGELFF; cdr3_nt: TGTGCCAGCAGTTCGACCGGGACTAGCGGGAGGACCGGGGAGCTGTTTTTT
d_call: TRBD1; clone_size: -; v_call: TRBV27; j_call: TRBJ2-7; cdr3_aa: CASSGKTGARYEQYF; cdr3_nt: TGTGCCAGCAGTGGTAAGACAGGGGCGAGATACGAGCAGTACTTC
d_call: -; clone_size: -; v_call: TRBV5-4; j_call: TRBJ2-5; cdr3_aa: CASKGPEHEETQYF; cdr3_nt: TGTGCCAGCAAGGGGCCCGAACACGAAGAGACCCAGTACTTC
d_call: TRBD1; clone_size: -; v_call: TRBV9; j_call: TRBJ1-2; cdr3_aa: CASSDQGGYGYTF; cdr3_nt: TGTGCCAGCAGCGACCAGGGGGGCTATGGCTACACCTTC
d_call: -; clone_size: -; v_call: TRBV14; j_call: TRBJ2-7; cdr3_aa: CASSLGRGPYEQYF; cdr3_nt: TGTGCCAGCAGCCTCGGACGGGGTCCCTACGAGCAGTACTTC
d_call: -; clone_size: once; v_call: TRBV4-2; j_call: TRBJ2-2; cdr3_aa: CASSQDFLAEPNTGELFF; cdr3_nt: TGTGCCAGCAGCCAAGATTTTTTAGCGGAGCCGAACACCGGGGAGCTGTTTTTT
d_call: -; clone_size: -; v_call: TRBV19; j_call: TRBJ1-1; cdr3_aa: CASSISVAGTEAFF; cdr3_nt: TGTGCCAGTAGTATTAGTGTAGCGGGCACTGAAGCTTTCTTT
d_call: -; clone_size: -; v_call: TRBV5-1; j_call: TRBJ2-7; cdr3_aa: CASSSQQSTSSYEQYF; cdr3_nt: TGCGCCAGCAGCTCACAACAGAGTACAAGCTCCTACGAGCAGTACTTC
d_call: -; clone_size: -; v_call: TRBV27; j_call: TRBJ2-7; cdr3_aa: CASSPSLYGKGGGSYEQYF; cdr3_nt: TGTGCCAGCAGTCCGTCCCTCTACGGTAAAGGTGGCGGCTCCTACGAGCAGTACTTC
d_call: -; clone_size: -; v_call: TRBV7-2; j_call: TRBJ1-1; cdr3_aa: CASSSGSLSTEAFF; cdr3_nt: TGTGCCAGCAGCTCCGGGAGTTTGAGCACTGAAGCTTTCTTT
d_call: -; clone_size: -; v_call: TRBV19; j_call: TRBJ1-3; cdr3_aa: CASSLHPSGNTIYF; cdr3_nt: TGTGCCAGTAGTTTACACCCCTCTGGAAACACCATATATTTT
d_call: TRBD2; clone_size: -; v_call: TRBV5-1; j_call: TRBJ2-7; cdr3_aa: CASSLASRTSGSESLYEQYF; cdr3_nt: TGCGCCAGCAGCTTGGCTTCCAGGACTAGCGGGAGTGAGTCTCTGTACGAGCAGTACTTC
d_call: TRBD1; clone_size: -; v_call: TRBV28; j_call: TRBJ2-7; cdr3_aa: CASSRQGRYYEQYF; cdr3_nt: TGTGCCAGCTCTCGACAGGGGCGTTACTACGAGCAGTACTTC
d_call: TRBD2; clone_size: -; v_call: TRBV7-2; j_call: TRBJ2-3; cdr3_aa: CASSLIGGRPDTQYF; cdr3_nt: TGTGCCAGCAGCTTAATCGGCGGGAGACCAGATACGCAGTATTTT
d_call: -; clone_size: -; v_call: TRBV7-7; j_call: TRBJ2-5; cdr3_aa: CASSPDTQETQYF; cdr3_nt: TGTGCCAGCAGCCCGGACACCCAAGAGACCCAGTACTTC
d_call: TRBD1; clone_size: -; v_call: TRBV5-1; j_call: TRBJ1-5; cdr3_aa: CASSLETGYDQPQHF; cdr3_nt: TGCGCCAGCAGCTTGGAGACAGGGTATGATCAGCCCCAGCATTTT
d_call: TRBD1; clone_size: -; v_call: TRBV27; j_call: TRBJ1-1; cdr3_aa: CASSKRTGGDTEAFF; cdr3_nt: TGTGCCAGCAGTAAACGGACAGGAGGGGACACTGAAGCTTTCTTT
d_call: TRBD1; clone_size: -; v_call: TRBV5-1; j_call: TRBJ1-5; cdr3_aa: CASSLEGQRNQPQHF; cdr3_nt: TGCGCCAGCAGCTTGGAGGGACAGCGAAATCAGCCCCAGCATTTT
d_call: -; clone_size: -; v_call: TRBV5-1; j_call: TRBJ1-1; cdr3_aa: CASSLLQANTEAFF; cdr3_nt: TGCGCCAGCAGCTTGCTCCAGGCTAACACTGAAGCTTTCTTT
d_call: TRBD2; clone_size: -; v_call: TRBV7-6; j_call: TRBJ2-1; cdr3_aa: CASSLGFSGSIDEQFF; cdr3_nt: TGTGCCAGCAGCTTAGGATTTAGCGGGAGCATCGATGAGCAGTTCTTC
d_call: TRBD1; clone_size: -; v_call: TRBV10-1; j_call: TRBJ1-1; cdr3_aa: CASSGHRGRTEAFF; cdr3_nt: TGCGCCAGCAGTGGTCACAGGGGAAGGACTGAAGCTTTCTTT
d_call: -; clone_size: -; v_call: TRBV9; j_call: TRBJ2-1; cdr3_aa: CASRPSLTYNEQFF; cdr3_nt: TGTGCCAGCAGGCCGAGTTTAACCTACAATGAGCAGTTCTTC
d_call: TRBD1; clone_size: -; v_call: TRBV28; j_call: TRBJ1-1; cdr3_aa: CASSPGQGAVTEAFF; cdr3_nt: TGTGCCAGCAGTCCAGGACAGGGGGCGGTGACTGAAGCTTTCTTT
d_call: TRBD2; clone_size: -; v_call: TRBV9; j_call: TRBJ2-5; cdr3_aa: CASSPGASGQETQYF; cdr3_nt: TGTGCCAGCAGCCCCGGGGCTAGCGGTCAAGAGACCCAGTACTTC
d_call: TRBD2; clone_size: -; v_call: TRBV30; j_call: TRBJ2-1; cdr3_aa: CAWGAGGSYNEQFF; cdr3_nt: TGTGCCTGGGGGGCGGGAGGTTCCTACAATGAGCAGTTCTTC
d_call: TRBD2; clone_size: once; v_call: TRBV28; j_call: TRBJ2-3; cdr3_aa: CASRPAGGSDTQYF; cdr3_nt: TGTGCCAGCAGGCCTGCGGGGGGATCGGATACGCAGTATTTT
d_call: TRBD1; clone_size: -; v_call: TRBV6-1; j_call: TRBJ1-5; cdr3_aa: CASSDQGPGQAHF; cdr3_nt: TGTGCCAGCAGTGATCAAGGCCCGGGACAGGCGCATTTT
d_call: -; clone_size: -; v_call: TRBV5-1; j_call: TRBJ1-3; cdr3_aa: CASSLATTGNTIYF; cdr3_nt: TGCGCCAGCAGCTTGGCCACAACGGGAAACACCATATATTTT